Here is one TCR beta chain with its context. The use of a sample-barcoded 5' primer and a J-beta primer mix characterized a second PCR of roughly 7 to 11 cycles. TCRdb re-analysed the 5' RACE reads in MiXCR, keeping a single row per CDR3 protein. The data contain over 700,000 distinct CDR3 sequences, roughly 50% of them singletons. Germline V gene lookup returns CDR1 SGHRS and CDR2 YFSETQ. This CDR3 contains 15 residues. Trimming cost V 2 bases and J 7 bases; bases outside gene matches: 7. The data were obtained in a study of blood T cells in healthy people across ages. The sequence was obtained from a man of 80 years or more in good health. The chain joins TRBV5-1 to TRBJ2-1; the match to TRBD2 covers 9 bases. What was sequenced was blood. The CDR3 region is CASSFPSGIYNEQFF. DNA for the CDR3: TGCGCCAGCAGCTTTCCTAGCGGGATATATAATGAGCAGTTCTTC.